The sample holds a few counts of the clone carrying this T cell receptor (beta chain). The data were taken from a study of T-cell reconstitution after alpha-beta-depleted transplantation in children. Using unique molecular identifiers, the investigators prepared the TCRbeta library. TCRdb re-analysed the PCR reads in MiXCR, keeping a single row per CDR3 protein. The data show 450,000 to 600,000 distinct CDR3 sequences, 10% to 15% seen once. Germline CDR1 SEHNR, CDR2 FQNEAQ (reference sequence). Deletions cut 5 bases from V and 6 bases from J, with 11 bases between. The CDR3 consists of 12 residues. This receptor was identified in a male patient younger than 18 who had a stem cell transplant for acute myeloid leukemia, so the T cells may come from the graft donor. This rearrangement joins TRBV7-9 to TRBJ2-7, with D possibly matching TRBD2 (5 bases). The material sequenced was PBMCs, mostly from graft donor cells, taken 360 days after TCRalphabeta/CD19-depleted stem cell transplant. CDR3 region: CASSPLVSEQYF. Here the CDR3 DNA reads TGTGCCAGCAGCCCACTAGTTTCCGAGCAGTACTTC.